This T cell receptor (beta chain) was retrieved from a study of CD8 T cells in ankylosing spondylitis. Points from the study as a whole: Ankylosing spondylitis blood appeared to carry a characteristic TCR beta motif of several highly homologous variants. Clones linked to disease were reported to show significant enrichment in matched ankylosing spondylitis synovial fluid.

In the case of this clonotype: What it binds is not known.

TCRdb analysed the 5' RACE reads with MiXCR anew, one entry per CDR3 protein. Here the sample spans just over 350,000 distinct CDR3 sequences, approximately 20% being singletons. This CDR3 spans 16 amino acids. V shed 0 bases and J 5 bases; nucleotides not matched to a gene: 4. CDR1 is LGHNA and CDR2 is YNFKEQ in the germline V gene. The chain joins TRBV4-2 to TRBJ2-1, with 10 nucleotides matching TRBD2. This TCR was sampled from a male donor with ankylosing spondylitis or in good health (not recorded which). Sequencing was performed on blood, either unsorted or a sorted T cell fraction (not recorded which). CDR3 coding DNA: TGTGCCAGCAGCCAAGATCCTAGCGGGGGCCACAATGAGCAGTTCTTC. This sequence encodes CASSQDPSGGHNEQFF.